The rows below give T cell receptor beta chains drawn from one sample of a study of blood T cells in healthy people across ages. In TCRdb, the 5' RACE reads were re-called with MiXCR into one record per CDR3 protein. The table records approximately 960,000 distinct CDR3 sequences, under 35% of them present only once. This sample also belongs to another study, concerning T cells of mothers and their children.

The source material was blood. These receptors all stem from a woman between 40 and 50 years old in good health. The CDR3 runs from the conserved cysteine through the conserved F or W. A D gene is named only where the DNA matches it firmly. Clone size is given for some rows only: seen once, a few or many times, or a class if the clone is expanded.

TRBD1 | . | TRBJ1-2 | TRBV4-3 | TGCGCCAGCAGCCACGCCCCGGGACAGGATCCCTGTGGCTACACCTTC | CASSHAPGQDPCGYTF
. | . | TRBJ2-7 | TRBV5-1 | TGCGCCAGCAGCGGGGTACGGGACTCCCAAAAATTTCGGAACGAGCAGTACTTC | CASSGVRDSQKFRNEQYF
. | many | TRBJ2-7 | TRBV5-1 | TGCGCCAGCAGCTTGGCTACCTACTACGAGCAGTACTTC | CASSLATYYEQYF
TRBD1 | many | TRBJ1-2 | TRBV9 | TGTGCCAGCAGCGCCCCCCGGGACAGGTACTGGGATGGCTACACCTTC | CASSAPRDRYWDGYTF
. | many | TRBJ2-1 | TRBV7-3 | TGTGCCAGCAGCTCGTCACCCCACAATGAGCAGTTCTTC | CASSSSPHNEQFF
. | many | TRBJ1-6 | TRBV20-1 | TGCAGTGCTAGAGTTGGTCAATATAATTCACCCCTCCACTTT | CSARVGQYNSPLHF
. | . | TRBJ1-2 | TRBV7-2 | TGTGCCAGCAGCGTCACGAGCGGCTACACCTTC | CASSVTSGYTF
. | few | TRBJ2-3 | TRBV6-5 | TGTGCCAGCAACCTGAACCCGCGGGATACGCAGTATTTT | CASNLNPRDTQYF
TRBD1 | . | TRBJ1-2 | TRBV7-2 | TGTGCCAGCAGCTCTGTAGAGGGACAGGGCTACTATGGCTACACCTTC | CASSSVEGQGYYGYTF
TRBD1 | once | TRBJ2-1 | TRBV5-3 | TGTGCCAGAAGATCTCAGGGACAGGCGTTAATAAAGCAGTTCTTC | CARRSQGQALIKQFF
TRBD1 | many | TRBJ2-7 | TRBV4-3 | TGCGCCAGCAGCCAAGTAGGAGGGACAGGGTCCTACGAGCAGTACTTC | CASSQVGGTGSYEQYF
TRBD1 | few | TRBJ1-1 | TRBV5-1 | TGCGCCAGCAGCCCTAGTGGACAGGGATACACTGAAGCTTTCTTT | CASSPSGQGYTEAFF
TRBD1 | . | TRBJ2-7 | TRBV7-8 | TGTGCCAGCAGCTCCGGGACAGGGAGAGACGGGCAGTACTTC | CASSSGTGRDGQYF
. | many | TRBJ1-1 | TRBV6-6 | TGTGCCAGCAGAGACACATCGGGACTTAACACTGAAGCTTTCTTT | CASRDTSGLNTEAFF
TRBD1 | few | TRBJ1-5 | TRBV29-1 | TGCAGCGTTGCAGGGGGAGTCGAAAATCAGCCCCAGCATTTT | CSVAGGVENQPQHF
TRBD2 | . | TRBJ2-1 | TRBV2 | TGTGCCAGCAGTGAAGGCCTAGCGGGGGTTGAGCAGTTCTTC | CASSEGLAGVEQFF
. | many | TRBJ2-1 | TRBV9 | TGTGCCAGCAGCGCGACACCTTACAATGAGCAGTTCTTC | CASSATPYNEQFF
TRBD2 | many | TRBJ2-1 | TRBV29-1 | TGCAGCGTTGCGAAAGCGGGGGCCTCCTACAATGAGCAGTTCTTC | CSVAKAGASYNEQFF
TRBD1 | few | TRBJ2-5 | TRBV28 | TGTGCCAGCAGTGCCCCCGGGACAGAAAAAGAGACCCAGTACTTC | CASSAPGTEKETQYF
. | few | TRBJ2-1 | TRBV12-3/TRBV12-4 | TGTGCCCGCAGTGATTCCGGGTCTTCAGGCAATGAGCAGTTCTTC | CARSDSGSSGNEQFF
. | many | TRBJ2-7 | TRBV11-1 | TGTGCCAGCAGCTTAGATGACTTCACTTACGAGCAGTACTTC | CASSLDDFTYEQYF
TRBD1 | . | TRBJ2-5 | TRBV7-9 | TGTGCCAGCAGCTTAGGGCAACAGGGGTCCCAAGAGACCCAGTACTTC | CASSLGQQGSQETQYF
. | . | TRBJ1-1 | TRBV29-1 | TGCAGCGTTGACAGGGCCATGAACACTGAAGCTTTCTTT | CSVDRAMNTEAFF
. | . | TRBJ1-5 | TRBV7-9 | TGTGCCAGCAGCTTAGAGGCCGGGGGGAATCAGCCCCAGCATTTT | CASSLEAGGNQPQHF
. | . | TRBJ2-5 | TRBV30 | TGTGCCTGGAGTGTTGGCGGACAATTCCAGACCCAGTACTTC | CAWSVGGQFQTQYF
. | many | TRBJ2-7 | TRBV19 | TGTGCCAGTAGCCTAACAGGGATCGACGAGCAGTACTTC | CASSLTGIDEQYF
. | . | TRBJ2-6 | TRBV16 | TGTGCCAGCAGCCCTCATACATCTGGGGCCGACGTCCTGACTTTC | CASSPHTSGADVLTF
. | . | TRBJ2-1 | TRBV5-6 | TGTGCCAGCAGCTTGTACCTTAGCTCCTACAATGAGCAGTTCTTC | CASSLYLSSYNEQFF
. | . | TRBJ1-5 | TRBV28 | TGTGCCAGCATCGGGGCAGGGACTCAGCCCCAGCATTTT | CASIGAGTQPQHF
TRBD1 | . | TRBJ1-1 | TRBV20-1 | TGCAGTGCTAGAGACCGGGACAGGGGTTACACTGAAGCTTTCTTT | CSARDRDRGYTEAFF
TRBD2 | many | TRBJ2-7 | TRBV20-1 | TGCAGTGCTAAAGGACTAGCGGGGTCCTACGAGCAGTACTTC | CSAKGLAGSYEQYF
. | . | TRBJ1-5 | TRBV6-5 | TGTGCCAGCAGTCCGGACAGTAACAATCAGCCCCAGCATTTT | CASSPDSNNQPQHF
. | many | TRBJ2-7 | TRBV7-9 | TGTGCCAGCAGTTGGGGGAGCGATTACGAGCAGTACTTC | CASSWGSDYEQYF
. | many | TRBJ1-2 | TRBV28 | TGTGCCAGCAGTATCCGGAACTATGGCTACACCTTC | CASSIRNYGYTF
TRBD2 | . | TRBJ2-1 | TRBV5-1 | TGCACCAGCAGCTTGGAAGGGACTAGGGCTAACAATGAGCAGTTCTTC | CTSSLEGTRANNEQFF
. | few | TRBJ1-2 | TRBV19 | TGTGCCAGTAGTGGCACGAGGTTCGGGCACTATGGCTACACCTTC | CASSGTRFGHYGYTF
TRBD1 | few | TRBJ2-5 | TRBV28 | TGTGCCAGCAGCCGAAGTCAAGGGGGCAAGTACTTC | CASSRSQGGKYF
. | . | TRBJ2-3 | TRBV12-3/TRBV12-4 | TGTGCCAGCAGTTACTGGGGCAGAGGCGGTACAGATACGCAGTATTTT | CASSYWGRGGTDTQYF
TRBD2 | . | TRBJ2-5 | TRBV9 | TGTGCCAACAGTTGGGGGGGTGAGGAGACCCAGTACTTC | CANSWGGEETQYF
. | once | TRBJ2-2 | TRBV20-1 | TGCAGTGCTAGAGGCACAGTAGGGGAGCTGTTTTTT | CSARGTVGELFF
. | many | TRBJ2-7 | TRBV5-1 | TGCGCCAGCAGCAACGGCAGAACGGAATCCTGGGAGCAGTACTTC | CASSNGRTESWEQYF
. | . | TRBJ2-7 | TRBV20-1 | TGCAGTGCTAGTCTCAGCTCCTACGAGCAGTACTTC | CSASLSSYEQYF
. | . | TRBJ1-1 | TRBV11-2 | TGTGCCAGCAGCAGATATAACACTGAAGCTTTCTTT | CASSRYNTEAFF
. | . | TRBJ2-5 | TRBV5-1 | TGCGCCAGCAGCTTGGGGCTAGAGGCAGAGACCCAGTACTTC | CASSLGLEAETQYF
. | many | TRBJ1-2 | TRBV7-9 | TGTGCCAGCAGCTTAGGAGGGCTAGGCCGATCCTATGGCTACACCTTC | CASSLGGLGRSYGYTF
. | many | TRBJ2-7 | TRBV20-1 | TGCAGTGCTAGAGAAGGGGCGACGGGCACCTACGAGCAGTACTTC | CSAREGATGTYEQYF
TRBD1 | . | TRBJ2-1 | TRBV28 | TGTGCCAGCAGTTATAAAACGGGACAGGGACGTTGGGTTGAGCAGTTCTTC | CASSYKTGQGRWVEQFF
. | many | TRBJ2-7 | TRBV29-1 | TGCAGCGTTGAGGGGGAGACCTACGAGCAGTACTTC | CSVEGETYEQYF
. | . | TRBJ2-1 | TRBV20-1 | TGCAATGCTAGAGATCTAACGGGGCACTGGAATGAGCAGTTCTTC | CNARDLTGHWNEQFF
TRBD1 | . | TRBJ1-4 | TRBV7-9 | TGTGCCAGCGCCACGACAGGGGACTATAATGAAAAACTGTTTTTT | CASATTGDYNEKLFF
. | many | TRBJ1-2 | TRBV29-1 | TGCAGCGTCATCAGGGGCGACTATGGCTACACCTTC | CSVIRGDYGYTF
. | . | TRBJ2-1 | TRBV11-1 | TGTGCCAGCAGCAATGGGGGGACAGATATGTTCTTC | CASSNGGTDMFF
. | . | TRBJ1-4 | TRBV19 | TGTGCCAGTAGTATCCGGAGGGTCCTTAATGAAAAACCGTTTTTT | CASSIRRVLNEKPFF